This entry is about one TCR beta chain. As originally analysed: Reference gene primer amplification gave nucleated cell count estimates. The method was immunoSEQ multiplex PCR; TCRdb's version includes in-frame clones alone and lacks a portion of them. V and J calls and clone size are given by that table; D and trimming were obtained from the DNA. The sample lists 250,000 to 400,000 clones, around 90% occurring once. The data originate from a study of blood T cell repertoires in COVID-19. Study details: The United States, Italy and Spain provided the acute and convalescent COVID-19 samples. Sources were T cells, B-cell-depleted T cells, or PBMCs; the material itself was cDNA or gDNA.

Per germline, CDR1 SGHNT and CDR2 YYREEE (reference sequence). The CDR3 covers 13 residues. The V end lost 5 bases, the J end lost 0 bases, and 8 bases lay between the germline ends. Seattle-derived patients entered the study during active infection and were followed longitudinally. The specimen sequenced was peripheral blood. The sequence derives from a woman in her twenties or thirties with COVID-19, enrolled during active disease. The V gene is TRBV5-4, the J gene TRBJ1-1, with a weak D call TRBD1 (6 bases). This CDR3 reads CASSRDMNTEAFF. In DNA form, the CDR3 reads TGTGCCAGCAGTCGGGACATGAACACTGAAGCTTTCTTT.